Below are 26 T cell receptor beta chains sequenced from a single sample in a study of T cell responses to AZD1222 COVID-19 vaccine. Only in-frame clones appear in the TCRdb table, and some are missing; sequencing was by immunoSEQ multiplex PCR. Of about 140,000 clones detected, about 88% appear once; the ten largest clones hold about 3%. The input for sequencing was peripheral blood, taken 28 days after the second AZD1222 dose. Receptors were obtained from an adult who received the AZD1222 COVID-19 vaccine.

The chain carries TRBV6-5 and TRBJ1-1; 7 nucleotides line up with TRBD1. J was trimmed by 11 bases and V by 10 bases; bases with no gene match: 10. The CDR3 contains 11 residues. Per the germline V gene, CDR1 is MNHEY and CDR2 is SVGAGI. CDR3 region: CAIDRAVAAFF. CDR3 bases: TGTGCCATCGACAGGGCCGTTGCGGCTTTCTTT.

The chain carries TRBV15 and TRBJ1-1, with unresolved D. The CDR3 contains 13 residues. Germline values: CDR1 LNHNV, CDR2 YYDKDF (reference sequence). Trimming shortened V by 5 bases and J by 4 bases, and 11 bases separated the two germline ends. The CDR3 sequence is CATSLGAFTEAFF. DNA of the CDR3: TGTGCCACCAGCTTAGGAGCCTTCACTGAAGCTTTCTTT.

The chain carries TRBV25-1 and TRBJ2-7; tentatively, D is TRBD2 (7 bases). With 1 base removed from V and 6 bases from J, the gap between germline ends came to 13 bases. Germline CDR1 reads MGHDK; CDR2 reads SYGVNS. This CDR3 has 14 residues. Here the CDR3 reads CASSEWGGRSEQYF. In DNA form, the CDR3 reads TGTGCCAGCAGTGAATGGGGGGGGCGAAGCGAGCAGTACTTC.

This chain links TRBV5-1 with TRBJ2-2; no firm D call. This CDR3 region has 15 residues. Trimming removed 2 bases at V and 7 bases at J, with 15 bases between. Per germline, CDR1 SGHRS and CDR2 YFSETQ. This CDR3 is CASSLRSPDGGELFF. The CDR3 nucleotides are TGCGCCAGCAGCTTACGGTCTCCTGACGGCGGGGAGCTGTTTTTT.

V is TRBV19 and J is TRBJ2-1; TRBD2 agrees at 12 bases. CDR3 length: 16 residues. After removal of 2 bases from V and 10 bases from J, the junction contained 9 bases not matched to a gene. Germline CDR1 LNHDA, CDR2 SQIVND (reference sequence). The CDR3 region is CASSIMRTSGNQEQFF. CDR3 nucleotides: TGTGCCAGTAGTATAATGCGGACTAGCGGGAACCAAGAGCAGTTCTTC.

This clone was detected once. The chain joins TRBV2 to TRBJ2-2; possible D gene TRBD2, 5 bases. Trimming cost V 8 bases and J 5 bases, with 6 bases left between them. CDR3 length: 11 residues. CDR1 SNHLY and CDR2 FYNNEI come from the germline V gene. CDR3 sequence (DNA): TGTGCCAGCGGGGAGACCGGGGAGCTGTTTTTT. Protein sequence: CASGETGELFF.

The chain links TRBV19 to TRBJ2-7; the match to TRBD1 covers 7 bases. The CDR3 has 14 residues. Germline V lookup: CDR1 LNHDA, CDR2 SQIVND (reference sequence). V lost 6 bases to trimming and J lost 1 base; unmatched junction nucleotides: 6. Here the CDR3 DNA reads TGTGCCAGTAGCCTACCGACAGGGTCCTACGAGCAGTACTTC. This gives the protein CASSLPTGSYEQYF. Complete variable domain (other parts from reference TRBV19 and TRBJ2-7): DGGITQSPKYLFRKEGQNVTLSCEQNLNHDAMYWYRQDPGQGLRLIYYSQIVNDFQKGDIAEGYSVSREKKESFPLTVTSAQKNPTAFYLCASSLPTGSYEQYFGPGTRLTVT.

This rearrangement joins TRBV7-8 to TRBJ1-4; D not certain. Germline assignment: CDR1 SGHVS and CDR2 FQNEAQ. Trimming pared 5 bases from V and 15 bases from J, leaving 13 bases between. This CDR3 has 11 residues. The CDR3 region has the DNA TGTGCCAGCAGCCCCGGCGGGGAGGTGTTTTTT. This translates into CASSPGGEVFF.

The V call is TRBV7-2, the J call TRBJ1-4; 7 positions match TRBD1. Germline assignment: CDR1 SGHTA and CDR2 FQGNSA. The length of the CDR3 is 14 residues. V gave up 1 base and J gave up 7 bases; unmatched junction bases: 3. CDR3: CASSLDRGGEKLFF. The CDR3 DNA reads TGTGCCAGCAGCTTAGACAGGGGTGGTGAAAAACTGTTTTTT.

This chain links TRBV7-2 with TRBJ2-2; tentatively, D is TRBD2 (7 bases). CDR1 SGHTA and CDR2 FQGNSA come from the germline V gene. Trimming removed 3 bases at V and 7 bases at J, with 12 bases between. This CDR3 is 14 amino acids long. CDR3 sequence reads: CASSFGLGGGELFF. The CDR3 nucleotides are TGTGCCAGCAGCTTTGGACTAGGGGGCGGGGAGCTGTTTTTT. The full variable domain, its missing parts supplied by reference TRBV7-2 and TRBJ2-2, is GAGVSQSPSNKVTEKGKDVELRCDPISGHTALYWYRQSLGQGLEFLIYFQGNSAPDKSGLPSDRFSAERTGGSVSTLTIQRTQQEDSAVYLCASSFGLGGGELFFGEGSRLTVL.

This chain uses TRBV3-1 (or the pseudogene TRBV3-2) with TRBJ1-2; D is perhaps TRBD1 (6 bases). Per germline, CDR1 LGHDT and CDR2 YNNKEL (reference sequence). Trimming pared 3 bases from V and 4 bases from J, leaving 15 bases between. The CDR3 runs to 15 residues. The CDR3 DNA reads TGTGCCAGCAGCCACCTCGGGGGGGGCGTCTATGGCTACACCTTC. Translated, it gives CASSHLGGGVYGYTF.

The chain recombines TRBV7-3 with TRBJ1-2; no firm D call. Germline-derived CDR1 and CDR2 are SGHTA and FQGTGA. This CDR3 region has 14 residues. The V gene lost 7 bases and the J gene lost 8 bases, with 20 bases spanning the gap. CDR3 nucleotide sequence: TGTGCCAGCAAATGGGATCCCTCCTTTGAGGGCTACACCTTC. Translating it yields CASKWDPSFEGYTF.

V gene TRBV28 combines with J gene TRBJ2-7; D is perhaps TRBD1 (6 bases). This CDR3 comprises 12 residues. Germline CDR1 and CDR2: MDHEN and SYDVKM. The V and J ends lost 7 bases and 4 bases respectively, with 11 bases between them. DNA of the CDR3: TGTGCCAGCACCGGACAGAGATACGAGCAGTACTTC. This codes for CASTGQRYEQYF.

This rearrangement joins TRBV29-1 to TRBJ1-5; possible D gene TRBD1, 6 bases. This CDR3 is built from 13 residues. Trimming pared 4 bases from V and 7 bases from J, leaving 14 bases between. Germline V gene data show CDR1 as SQVTM and CDR2 as ANQGSEA. CDR3 region: CSVAGDNLQPQHF. DNA for the CDR3: TGCAGCGTTGCGGGGGACAATTTGCAGCCCCAGCATTTT.

The chain has TRBV18 and TRBJ2-2; weak D call: TRBD1 (5 bases). Germline V lookup: CDR1 KGHSH, CDR2 LQKENI. The CDR3 consists of 18 residues. With 1 base removed from V and 0 bases from J, the gap between germline ends came to 15 bases. The CDR3 DNA reads as TGTGCCAGCTCACCACGAGCCCCGGGCAGGGCGAACACCGGGGAGCTGTTTTTT. It encodes CASSPRAPGRANTGELFF.

The chain joins TRBV19 to TRBJ2-2; 11 positions match TRBD2. V gave up 7 bases and J gave up 7 bases; unmatched junction bases: 11. The CDR3 length is 16 residues. CDR1 is LNHDA and CDR2 is SQIVND in the germline V gene (reference sequence). The DNA of the CDR3 is TGTGCCAGTACCCTCCTTAGCGGGGGGGCCTTCGGGGAGCTGTTTTTT. It translates to CASTLLSGGAFGELFF.

The chain links TRBV7-3 to TRBJ2-3; D might be TRBD1 (5 bases). V was pared by 2 bases and J by 4 bases, with 13 bases between. Germline-derived CDR1 and CDR2 are SGHTA and FQGTGA. The CDR3 contains 15 residues. The CDR3 reads CASSLQGIEADTQYF. For the CDR3, the DNA is TGTGCCAGCAGCTTACAGGGTATAGAGGCAGATACGCAGTATTTT.

V is TRBV30 and J is TRBJ2-1; perhaps TRBD2 as D (7 bases). V lost 2 bases, J lost 8 bases, and 10 bases lay in between. The CDR3 covers 12 residues. Germline CDR1 GTSNPN, CDR2 SVGIG (reference sequence). This CDR3 is CAWSKGGDEQFF. DNA for the CDR3: TGTGCCTGGAGTAAGGGGGGGGATGAGCAGTTCTTC.

V and J are TRBV7-8 and TRBJ1-1; 8 bases fit TRBD1. Germline CDR1 SGHVS, CDR2 FQNEAQ. The CDR3 is made up of 17 amino acids. After removal of 1 base from V and 1 base from J, the junction contained 8 bases not matched to a gene. This chain's CDR3 is CASSLVWSGTGNTEAFF. CDR3 bases: TGTGCCAGCAGCTTAGTCTGGAGTGGGACAGGGAACACTGAAGCTTTCTTT. Filled out from reference TRBV7-8 and TRBJ1-1, the complete variable domain reads GAGVSQSPRYKVAKRGQDVALRCDPISGHVSLFWYQQALGQGPEFLTYFQNEAQLDKSGLPSDRFFAERPEGSVSTLKIQRTQQEDSAVYLCASSLVWSGTGNTEAFFGQGTRLTVV.

The CDR3 loop is CASSLGVRGGDEQYF. CDR3 nucleotide sequence: TGCGCCAGCAGCTTGGGCGTCAGGGGAGGGGACGAGCAGTACTTC. V gene TRBV5-1 combines with J gene TRBJ2-7; possibly TRBD2 for D (7 bases). The V end lost 0 bases, the J end lost 5 bases, and 15 bases lay between the germline ends. Germline V gene lookup returns CDR1 SGHRS and CDR2 YFSETQ. The CDR3 extends over 15 amino acids.

Points on this clone: Other DNA sequences in this sample translate to the same CDR3. The chain couples TRBV19 to TRBJ2-5; 8 bases are a match to TRBD1. The CDR3 consists of 13 residues. CDR1 and CDR2 (germline): LNHDA, SQIVND (reference sequence). Trimming cost V 4 bases and J 3 bases; bases outside gene matches: 1. The chain's CDR3 is CASSTDREETQYF. CDR3 DNA: TGTGCCAGTAGTACGGACAGGGAAGAGACCCAGTACTTC. The entire variable domain, with the rest obtained from reference TRBV19 and TRBJ2-5, is as follows: DGGITQSPKYLFRKEGQNVTLSCEQNLNHDAMYWYRQDPGQGLRLIYYSQIVNDFQKGDIAEGYSVSREKKESFPLTVTSAQKNPTAFYLCASSTDREETQYFGPGTRLLVL.

The chain carries TRBV12-3 or TRBV12-4 and TRBJ2-7, with D possibly matching TRBD2 (5 bases). Trimming took 5 bases from V and 4 from J, leaving 12 bases between them. The CDR3 runs to 13 residues. The CDR3: CASSPPTGYEQYF. DNA for the CDR3: TGTGCCAGCAGTCCGCCCACGGGGTACGAGCAGTACTTC.

This clone was detected only once. CDR3 coding DNA: TGTGCCTGGAGTCCACCGGGACAGCGATATAATGAGCAGTTCTTC. Translation: CAWSPPGQRYNEQFF. The chain carries TRBV30 and TRBJ2-1; 7 positions match TRBD1. CDR1 is GTSNPN and CDR2 is SVGIG in the germline V gene (reference sequence). Germline trimming cut 2 bases from V and 7 bases from J; bases unmatched to any gene: 11. The length of the CDR3 is 15 residues.

The V and J genes are TRBV28 and TRBJ2-3; possibly TRBD1 for D (6 bases). Germline CDR1 reads MDHEN; CDR2 reads SYDVKM. Trimming pared 4 bases from V and 4 bases from J, leaving 15 bases between. The CDR3 contains 15 residues. The CDR3 here is CASSSPAGASDTQYF. The CDR3, as DNA: TGTGCCAGCAGTTCACCAGCAGGGGCCTCAGATACGCAGTATTTT.

The chain joins TRBV5-4 to TRBJ2-1; D is perhaps TRBD1 (6 bases). Germline V gives CDR1 SGHNT, CDR2 YYREEE (reference sequence). V lost 4 bases, J lost 0 bases, and 11 bases lay in between. The CDR3 contains 15 residues. The CDR3 nucleotides are TGTGCCAGCAGCCTGGACAGCAGCTCCTACAATGAGCAGTTCTTC. Its protein product is CASSLDSSSYNEQFF. Full variable domain (missing parts from reference TRBV5-4 and TRBJ2-1): ETGVTQSPTHLIKTRGQQVTLRCSSQSGHNTVSWYQQALGQGPQFIFQYYREEENGRGNFPPRFSGLQFPNYSSELNVNALELDDSALYLCASSLDSSSYNEQFFGPGTRLTVL.

The chain employs TRBV19 and TRBJ1-6; D remains unclear. The ends were cut back, 3 bases at V and 0 bases at J, with 15 bases in the middle. The length of the CDR3 is 18 residues. Germline V gene lookup returns CDR1 LNHDA and CDR2 SQIVND (reference sequence). CDR3 coding DNA: TGTGCCAGTAGTATTAGCGGGCTCACGATCTCCTATAATTCACCCCTCCACTTT. Amino acid sequence: CASSISGLTISYNSPLHF.